The sequence of this T cell receptor beta chain was determined in a study of metastatic and nonmetastatic thyroid tumors. Study overall: Thyroid patients, malignant and benign, had repertoires compared across blood and tumor or nodule tissue. The study, taken as a whole, reports: Malignant tumors reportedly showed significantly higher TCR beta diversity than benign nodules in both blood and tumor.

There are many counts of this clone. What it binds is unknown. No patient had received any treatment before thyroid surgery. The authors' processing: Clinicopathological groups differed in CDR3, with these differences serving to build a distant-metastasis classifier for papillary thyroid cancer. TCRdb reprocessed the PCR reads via MiXCR. The V and J calls follow TCRdb's processing rather than the paper's. The repertoire holds tens of thousands of clones, with around 15% as singletons. Trimming removed 5 bases from V and 2 bases from J, with 9 bases in between. The CDR3 length is 14 residues. The germline V gene has CDR1 KGHDR and CDR2 SFDVKD.

The rearrangement uses TRBV24-1 and TRBJ2-1; no reliable D call. This receptor was identified in a male donor with papillary thyroid cancer or a benign thyroid nodule (not recorded which). Some clones in this sample may be carry-over from other donors' samples. Sample: blood. The chain's CDR3 is CATSADEAYNEQFF. In DNA form, the CDR3 reads TGTGCCACCAGTGCCGATGAGGCCTACAATGAGCAGTTCTTC.